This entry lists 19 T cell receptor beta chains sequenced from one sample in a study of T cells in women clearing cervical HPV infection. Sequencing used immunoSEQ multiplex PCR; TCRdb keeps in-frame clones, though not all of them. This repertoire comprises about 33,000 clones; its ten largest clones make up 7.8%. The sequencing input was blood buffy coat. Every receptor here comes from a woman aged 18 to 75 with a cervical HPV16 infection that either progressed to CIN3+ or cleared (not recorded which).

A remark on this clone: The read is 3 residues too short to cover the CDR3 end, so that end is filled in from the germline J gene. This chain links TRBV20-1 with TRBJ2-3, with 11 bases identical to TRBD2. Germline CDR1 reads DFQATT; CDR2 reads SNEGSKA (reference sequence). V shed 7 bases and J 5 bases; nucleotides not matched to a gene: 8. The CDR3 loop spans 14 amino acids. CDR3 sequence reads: CSVIAGGPGDTQYF. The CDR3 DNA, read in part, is TGCAGTGTGATAGCGGGGGGGCCCGGAGATACG.

The part of the CDR3 DNA that was read is TGTGCCAGTAGTATTTCTCACTTCTACGAG. Residues: CASSISHFYE. The entire CDR3 protein reads CASSISHFYEQYF. The chain combines TRBV19 with TRBJ2-7; D remains unclear. The read ends 3 residues before the CDR3 terminus; that terminus is restored from the germline J gene. The germline gives CDR1 LNHDA, CDR2 SQIVND (reference sequence). Trimming pared 3 bases from V and 3 bases from J, leaving 9 bases between. The CDR3 is made up of 13 amino acids. Looking up the rest from reference TRBV19 and TRBJ2-7 gives the full variable domain: DGGITQSPKYLFRKEGQNVTLSCEQNLNHDAMYWYRQDPGQGLRLIYYSQIVNDFQKGDIAEGYSVSREKKESFPLTVTSAQKNPTAFYLCASSISHFYEQYFGPGTRLTVT.

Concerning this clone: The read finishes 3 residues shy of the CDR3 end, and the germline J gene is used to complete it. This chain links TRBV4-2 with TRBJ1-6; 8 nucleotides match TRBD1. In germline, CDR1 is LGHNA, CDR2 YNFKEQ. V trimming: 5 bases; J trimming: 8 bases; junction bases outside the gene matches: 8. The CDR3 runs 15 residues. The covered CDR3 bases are TGTGCCAGCAGCAAGGGGCAGGGGGCGGATTCACCC. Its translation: CASSKGQGADSP. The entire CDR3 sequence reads CASSKGQGADSPLHF.

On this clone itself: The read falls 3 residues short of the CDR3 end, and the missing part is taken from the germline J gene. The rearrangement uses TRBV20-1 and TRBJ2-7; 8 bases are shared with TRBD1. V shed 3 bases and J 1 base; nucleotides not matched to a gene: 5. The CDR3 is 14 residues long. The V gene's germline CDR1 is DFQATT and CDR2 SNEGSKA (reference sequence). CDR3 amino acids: CSARPGQASYEQYF. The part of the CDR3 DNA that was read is TGCAGTGCTAGGCCGGGACAGGCATCCTACGAG.

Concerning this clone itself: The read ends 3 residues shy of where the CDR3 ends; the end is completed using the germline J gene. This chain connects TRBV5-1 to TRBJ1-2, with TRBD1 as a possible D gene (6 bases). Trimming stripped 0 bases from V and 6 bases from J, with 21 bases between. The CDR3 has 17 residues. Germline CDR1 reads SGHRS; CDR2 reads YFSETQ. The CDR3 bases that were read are TGCGCCAGCAGCTTGGCCGTTGGGGGCACGGACCGGCATGGC. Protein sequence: CASSLAVGGTDRHG. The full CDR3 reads CASSLAVGGTDRHGYTF.

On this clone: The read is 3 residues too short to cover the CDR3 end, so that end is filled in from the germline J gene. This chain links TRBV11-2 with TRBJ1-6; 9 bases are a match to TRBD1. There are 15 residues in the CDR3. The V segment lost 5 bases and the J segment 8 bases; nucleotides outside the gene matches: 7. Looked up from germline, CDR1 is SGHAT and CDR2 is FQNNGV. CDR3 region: CASSHRGLAYSPLHF. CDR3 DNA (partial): TGTGCCAGCAGCCACAGGGGGCTGGCGTATTCACCC.

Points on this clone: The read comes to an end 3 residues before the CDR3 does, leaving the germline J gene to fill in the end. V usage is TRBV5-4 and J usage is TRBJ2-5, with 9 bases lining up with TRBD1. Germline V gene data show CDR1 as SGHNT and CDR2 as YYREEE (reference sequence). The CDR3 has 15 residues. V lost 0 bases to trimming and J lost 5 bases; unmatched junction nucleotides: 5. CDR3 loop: CASSLGQGVGETQYF. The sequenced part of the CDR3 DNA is TGTGCCAGCAGCTTGGGACAGGGGGTTGGGGAGACC.

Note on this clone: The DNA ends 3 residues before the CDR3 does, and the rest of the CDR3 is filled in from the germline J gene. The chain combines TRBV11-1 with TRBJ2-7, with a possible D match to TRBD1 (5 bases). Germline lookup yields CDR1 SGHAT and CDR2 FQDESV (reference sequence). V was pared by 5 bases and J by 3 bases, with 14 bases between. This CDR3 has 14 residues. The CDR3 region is CASSPNLGRYEQYF. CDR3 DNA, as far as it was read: TGTGCCAGCAGCCCGAATTTGGGGCGCTACGAG.

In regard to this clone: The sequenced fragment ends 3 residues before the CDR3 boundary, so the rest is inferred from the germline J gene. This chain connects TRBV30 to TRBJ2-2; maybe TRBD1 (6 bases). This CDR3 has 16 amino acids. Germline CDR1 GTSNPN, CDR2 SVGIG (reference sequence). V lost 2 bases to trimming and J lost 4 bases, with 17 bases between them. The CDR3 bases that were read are TGTGCCTGGAGTTATCGGGACACAAAAGGCACCGGGGAG. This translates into CAWSYRDTKGTGE. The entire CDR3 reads CAWSYRDTKGTGELFF.

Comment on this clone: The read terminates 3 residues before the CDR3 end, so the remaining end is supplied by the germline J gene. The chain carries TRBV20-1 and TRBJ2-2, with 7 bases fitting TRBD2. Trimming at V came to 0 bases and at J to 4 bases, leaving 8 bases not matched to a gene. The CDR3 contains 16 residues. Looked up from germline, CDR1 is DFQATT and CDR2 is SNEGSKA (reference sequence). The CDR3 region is CSARDPQRGSTGELFF. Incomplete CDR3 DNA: TGCAGTGCTAGAGATCCCCAGCGGGGCAGCACCGGGGAG.

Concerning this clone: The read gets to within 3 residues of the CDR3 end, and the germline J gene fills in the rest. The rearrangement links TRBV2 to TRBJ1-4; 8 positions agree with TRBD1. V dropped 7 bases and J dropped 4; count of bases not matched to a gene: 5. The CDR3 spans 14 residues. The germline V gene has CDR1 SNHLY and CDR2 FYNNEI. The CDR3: CASTVDRVNEKLFF. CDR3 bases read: TGTGCCAGCACCGTGGACAGGGTTAATGAAAAA.

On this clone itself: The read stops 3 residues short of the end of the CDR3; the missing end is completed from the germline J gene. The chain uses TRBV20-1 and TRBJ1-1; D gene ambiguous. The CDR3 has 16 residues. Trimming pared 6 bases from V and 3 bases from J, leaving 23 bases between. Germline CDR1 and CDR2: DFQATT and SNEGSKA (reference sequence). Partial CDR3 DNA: TGCAGTGCCCTCCCTTCGCAGGCTCCGTTCGACACTGAA. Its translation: CSALPSQAPFDTE. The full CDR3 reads CSALPSQAPFDTEAFF.

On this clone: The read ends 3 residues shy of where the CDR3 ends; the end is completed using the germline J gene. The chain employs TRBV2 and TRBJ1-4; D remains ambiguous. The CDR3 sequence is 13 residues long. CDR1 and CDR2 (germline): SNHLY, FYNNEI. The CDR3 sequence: CASTSSYNSPLFF. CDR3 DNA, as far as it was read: TGTGCCAGCACGAGCTCCTATAATTCACCA.

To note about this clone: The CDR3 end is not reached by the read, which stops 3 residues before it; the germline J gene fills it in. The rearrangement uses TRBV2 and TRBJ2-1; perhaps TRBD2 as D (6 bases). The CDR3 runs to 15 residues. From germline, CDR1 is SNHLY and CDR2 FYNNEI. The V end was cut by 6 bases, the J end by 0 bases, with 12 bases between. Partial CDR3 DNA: TGTGCCAGCAGACCTCCTAGCGACTCCTACAATGAG. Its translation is CASRPPSDSYNE. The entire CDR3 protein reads CASRPPSDSYNEQFF. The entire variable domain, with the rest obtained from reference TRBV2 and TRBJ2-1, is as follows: EPEVTQTPSHQVTQMGQEVILRCVPISNHLYFYWYRQILGQKVEFLVSFYNNEISEKSEIFDDQFSVERPDGSNFTLKIRSTKLEDSAMYFCASRPPSDSYNEQFFGPGTRLTVL.

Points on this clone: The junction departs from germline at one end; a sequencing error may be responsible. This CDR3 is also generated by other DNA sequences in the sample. The CDR3 DNA, read in part, is TGTGCCAGCAGTTTAGGCAAACTCTACGAG. Protein product: CASSLGKLYE. In full, the CDR3 is CASSLGKLYEQYF. This chain links TRBV7-2 with TRBJ2-7; D is undetermined. Read sequence stops 3 residues before the CDR3 end, and the germline J gene provides the missing end. The CDR3 contains 13 residues. Per the germline V gene, CDR1 is SGHTA and CDR2 is FQGNSA.

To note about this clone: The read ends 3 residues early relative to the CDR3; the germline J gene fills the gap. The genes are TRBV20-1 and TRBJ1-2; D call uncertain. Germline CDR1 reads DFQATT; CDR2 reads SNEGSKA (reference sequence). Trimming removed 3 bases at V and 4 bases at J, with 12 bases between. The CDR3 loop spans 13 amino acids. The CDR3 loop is CSASPYTGYGYTF. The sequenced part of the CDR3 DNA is TGCAGTGCTAGTCCTTACACGGGCTATGGC.

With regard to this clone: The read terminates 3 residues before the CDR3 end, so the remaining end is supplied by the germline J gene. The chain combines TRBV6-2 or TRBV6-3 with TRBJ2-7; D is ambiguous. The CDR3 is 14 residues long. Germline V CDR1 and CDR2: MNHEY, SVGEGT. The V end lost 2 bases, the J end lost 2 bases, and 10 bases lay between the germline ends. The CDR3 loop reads CASSYRLSAYEQYF. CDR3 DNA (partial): TGTGCCAGCAGTTACCGTCTTTCGGCCTACGAG.

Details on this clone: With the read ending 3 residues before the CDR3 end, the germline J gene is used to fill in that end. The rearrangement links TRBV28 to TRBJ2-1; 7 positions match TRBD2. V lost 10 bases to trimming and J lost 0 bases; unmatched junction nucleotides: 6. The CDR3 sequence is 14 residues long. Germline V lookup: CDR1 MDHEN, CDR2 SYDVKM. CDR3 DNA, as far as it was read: TGTGCCATTGTAGCGGGTTTCTCCTACAATGAG. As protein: CAIVAGFSYNE. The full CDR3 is CAIVAGFSYNEQFF.

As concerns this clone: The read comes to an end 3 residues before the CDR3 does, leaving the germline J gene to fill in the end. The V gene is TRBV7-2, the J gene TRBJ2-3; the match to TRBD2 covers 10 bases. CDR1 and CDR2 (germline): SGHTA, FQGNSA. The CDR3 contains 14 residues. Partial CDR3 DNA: TGTGCCAGCAGCCTCGGGGGAAGCGGGAGGGCG. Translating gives CASSLGGSGRA. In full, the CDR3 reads CASSLGGSGRAQYF.